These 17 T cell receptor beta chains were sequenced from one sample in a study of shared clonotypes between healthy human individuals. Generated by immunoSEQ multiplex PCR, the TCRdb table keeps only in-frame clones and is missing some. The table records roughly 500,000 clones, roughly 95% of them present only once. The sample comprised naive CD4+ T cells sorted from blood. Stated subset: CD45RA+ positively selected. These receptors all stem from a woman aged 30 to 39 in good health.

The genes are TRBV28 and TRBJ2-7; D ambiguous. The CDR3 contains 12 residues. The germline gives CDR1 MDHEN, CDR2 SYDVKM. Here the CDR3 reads CATGWNSYEQYF. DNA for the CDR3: TGTGCTACGGGCTGGAACTCCTACGAGCAGTACTTC.

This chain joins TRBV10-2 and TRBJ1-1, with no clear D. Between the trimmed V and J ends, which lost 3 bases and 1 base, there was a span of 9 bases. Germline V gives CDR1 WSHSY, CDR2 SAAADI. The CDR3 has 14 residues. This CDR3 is CASSDLGRNTEAFF. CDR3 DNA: TGCGCCAGCAGTGATTTAGGTAGGAACACTGAAGCTTTCTTT.

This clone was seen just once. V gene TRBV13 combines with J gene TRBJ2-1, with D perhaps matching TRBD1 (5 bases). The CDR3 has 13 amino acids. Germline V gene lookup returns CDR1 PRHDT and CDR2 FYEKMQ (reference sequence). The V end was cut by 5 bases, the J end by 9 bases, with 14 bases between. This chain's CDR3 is CASSRIQGAEQFF. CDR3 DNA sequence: TGTGCCAGCAGCCGAATCCAGGGTGCTGAGCAGTTCTTC.

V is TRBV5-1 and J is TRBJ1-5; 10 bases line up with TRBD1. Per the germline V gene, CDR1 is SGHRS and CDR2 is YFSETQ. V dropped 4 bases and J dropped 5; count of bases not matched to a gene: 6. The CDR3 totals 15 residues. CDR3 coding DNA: TGCGCCAGCAGCCCCCAGACAGGGGGCGATCAGCCCCAGCATTTT. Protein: CASSPQTGGDQPQHF. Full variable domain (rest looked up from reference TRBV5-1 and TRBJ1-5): KAGVTQTPRYLIKTRGQQVTLSCSPISGHRSVSWYQQTPGQGLQFLFEYFSETQRNKGNFPGRFSGRQFSNSRSEMNVSTLELGDSALYLCASSPQTGGDQPQHFGDGTRLSIL.

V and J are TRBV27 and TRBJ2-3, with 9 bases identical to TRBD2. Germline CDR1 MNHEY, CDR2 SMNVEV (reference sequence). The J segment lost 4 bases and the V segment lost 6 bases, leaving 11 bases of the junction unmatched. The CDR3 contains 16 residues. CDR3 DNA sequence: TGTGCCAGCAGCCACGTCGGGACTAGCTTTTCAGATACGCAGTATTTT. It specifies CASSHVGTSFSDTQYF.

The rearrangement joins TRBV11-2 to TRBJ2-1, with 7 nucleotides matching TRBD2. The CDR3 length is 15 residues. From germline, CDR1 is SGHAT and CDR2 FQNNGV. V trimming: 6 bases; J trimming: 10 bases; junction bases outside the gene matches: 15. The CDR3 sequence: CASRHPGLLVWEQFF. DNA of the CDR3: TGTGCCAGCAGACACCCGGGACTATTGGTTTGGGAGCAGTTCTTC.

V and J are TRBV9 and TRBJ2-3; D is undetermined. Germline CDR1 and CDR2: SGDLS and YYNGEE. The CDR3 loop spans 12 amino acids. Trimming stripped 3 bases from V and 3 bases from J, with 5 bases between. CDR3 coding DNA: TGTGCCAGCAGCGACCCAACAGATACGCAGTATTTT. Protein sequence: CASSDPTDTQYF.

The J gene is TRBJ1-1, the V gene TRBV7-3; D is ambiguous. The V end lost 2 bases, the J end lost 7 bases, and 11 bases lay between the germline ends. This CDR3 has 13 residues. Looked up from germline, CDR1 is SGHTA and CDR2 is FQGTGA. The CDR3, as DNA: TGTGCCAGCAGCTTACAACACGGGCTTGAAGCTTTCTTT. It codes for CASSLQHGLEAFF.

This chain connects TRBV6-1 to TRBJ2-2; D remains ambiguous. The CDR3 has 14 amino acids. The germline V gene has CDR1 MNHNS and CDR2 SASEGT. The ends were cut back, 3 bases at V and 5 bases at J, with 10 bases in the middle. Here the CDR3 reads CASSDDATTGELFF. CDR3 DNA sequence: TGTGCCAGCAGTGACGACGCAACTACCGGGGAGCTGTTTTTT.

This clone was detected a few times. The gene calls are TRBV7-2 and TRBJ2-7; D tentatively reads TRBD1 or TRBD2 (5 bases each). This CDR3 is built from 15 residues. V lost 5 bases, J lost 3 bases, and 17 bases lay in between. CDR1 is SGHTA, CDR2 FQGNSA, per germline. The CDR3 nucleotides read TGTGCCAGCAGCCGCCTGGGGGTAGTCTTCTACGAGCAGTACTTC. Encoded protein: CASSRLGVVFYEQYF.

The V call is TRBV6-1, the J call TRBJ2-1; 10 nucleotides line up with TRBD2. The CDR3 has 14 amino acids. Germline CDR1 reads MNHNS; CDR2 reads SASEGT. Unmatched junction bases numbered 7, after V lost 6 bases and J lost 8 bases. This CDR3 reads CASRASGSRHEQFF. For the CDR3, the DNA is TGTGCCAGCAGGGCTAGCGGGAGCCGGCATGAGCAGTTCTTC.

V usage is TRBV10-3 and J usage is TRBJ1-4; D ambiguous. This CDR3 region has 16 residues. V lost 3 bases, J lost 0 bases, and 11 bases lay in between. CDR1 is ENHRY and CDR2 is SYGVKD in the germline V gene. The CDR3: CAISDPVLSTNEKLFF. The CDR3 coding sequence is TGTGCCATCAGTGACCCCGTACTCTCAACTAATGAAAAACTGTTTTTT.

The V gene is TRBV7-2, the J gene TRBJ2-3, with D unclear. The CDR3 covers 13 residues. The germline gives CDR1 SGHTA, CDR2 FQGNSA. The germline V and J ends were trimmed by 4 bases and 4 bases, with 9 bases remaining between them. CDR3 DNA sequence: TGTGCCAGCAGCTCTGCCCATCCAGATACGCAGTATTTT. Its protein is CASSSAHPDTQYF.

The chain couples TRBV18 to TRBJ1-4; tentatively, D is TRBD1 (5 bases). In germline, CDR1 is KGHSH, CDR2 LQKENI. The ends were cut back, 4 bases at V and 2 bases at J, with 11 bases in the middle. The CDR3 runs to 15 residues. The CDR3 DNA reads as TGTGCCAGCTCACTTATCCGGGGGACTAATGAAAAACTGTTTTTT. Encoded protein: CASSLIRGTNEKLFF. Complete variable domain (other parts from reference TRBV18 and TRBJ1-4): NAGVMQNPRHLVRRRGQEARLRCSPMKGHSHVYWYRQLPEEGLKFMVYLQKENIIDESGMPKERFSAEFPKEGPSILRIQQVVRGDSAAYFCASSLIRGTNEKLFFGSGTQLSVL.

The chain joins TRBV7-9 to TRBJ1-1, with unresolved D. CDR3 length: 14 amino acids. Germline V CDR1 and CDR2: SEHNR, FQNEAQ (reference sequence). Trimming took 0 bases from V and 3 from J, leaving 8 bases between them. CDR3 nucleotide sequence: TGTGCCAGCAGCTTAGCCGGGGTTGACACTGAAGCTTTCTTT. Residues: CASSLAGVDTEAFF.

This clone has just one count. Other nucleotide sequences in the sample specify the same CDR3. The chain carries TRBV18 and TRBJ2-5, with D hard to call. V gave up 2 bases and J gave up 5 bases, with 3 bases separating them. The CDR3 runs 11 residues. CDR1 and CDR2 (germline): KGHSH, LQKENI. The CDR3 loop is CASSPEETQYF. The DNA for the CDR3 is TGTGCCAGCTCACCAGAGGAGACCCAGTACTTC.

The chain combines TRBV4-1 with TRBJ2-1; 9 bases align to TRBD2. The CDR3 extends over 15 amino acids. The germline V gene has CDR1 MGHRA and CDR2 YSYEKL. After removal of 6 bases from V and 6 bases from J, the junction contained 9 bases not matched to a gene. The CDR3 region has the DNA TGCGCCAGCAGAGGGATCGGGACTAGCAGCAATGAGCAGTTCTTC. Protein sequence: CASRGIGTSSNEQFF.